This T cell receptor (beta chain) derives from a study of shared clonotypes between healthy human individuals. On this clone: Its antigen remains unidentified.

CDR1 SGHRS and CDR2 YFSETQ come from the germline V gene. CDR3 length: 16 amino acids. Trimming removed 3 bases from V and 0 bases from J, with 14 bases in between. The investigators split CD4+ cells into a CD45RA+ naive subset and a CD45RA-negative memory subset. For sorted subsets, roughly 200 ng DNA per replicate equaled about 27,000 T cell genomes. Assay used: immunoSEQ multiplex PCR; TCRdb lists only in-frame clones, some missing. In the table there are some 2.1 million clones, about 95% of which are singletons. Study-level points and caveats: At large depth, rarefaction still showed sorted-subset sequencing to be incomplete.

The receptor's source is a man between 18 and 35 years old in good health. The genes are TRBV5-1 and TRBJ2-3; D might be TRBD1 or TRBD2, each matching 6 bases. The specimen was naive CD4+ T cells sorted from blood. Subset noted: CD45RA+ positively selected. The DNA of the CDR3 is TGCGCCAGCAGCTCCCGGGGGCTACTGAGCACAGATACGCAGTATTTT. As protein: CASSSRGLLSTDTQYF. Based on the CDR3 plus reference TRBV5-1 and TRBJ2-3, the full variable domain is KAGVTQTPRYLIKTRGQQVTLSCSPISGHRSVSWYQQTPGQGLQFLFEYFSETQRNKGNFPGRFSGRQFSNSRSEMNVSTLELGDSALYLCASSSRGLLSTDTQYFGPGTRLTVL.